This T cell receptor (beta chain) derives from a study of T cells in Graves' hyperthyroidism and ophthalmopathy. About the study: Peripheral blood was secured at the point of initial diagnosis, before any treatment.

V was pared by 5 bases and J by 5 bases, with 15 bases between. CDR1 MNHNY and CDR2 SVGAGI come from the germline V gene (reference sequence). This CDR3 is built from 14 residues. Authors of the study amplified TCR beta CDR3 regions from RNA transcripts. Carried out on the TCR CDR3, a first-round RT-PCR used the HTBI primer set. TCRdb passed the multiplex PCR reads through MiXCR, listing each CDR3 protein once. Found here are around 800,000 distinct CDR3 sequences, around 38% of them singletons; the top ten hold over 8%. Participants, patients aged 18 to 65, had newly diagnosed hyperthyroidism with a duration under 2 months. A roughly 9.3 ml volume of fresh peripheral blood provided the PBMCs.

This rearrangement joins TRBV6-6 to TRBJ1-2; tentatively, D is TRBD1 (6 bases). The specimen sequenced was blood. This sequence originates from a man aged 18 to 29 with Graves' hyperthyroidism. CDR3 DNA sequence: TGTGCCAGCAGTACGCGGCAGGGGATATATGGCTACACCTTC. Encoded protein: CASSTRQGIYGYTF.